This T cell receptor (beta chain) was sequenced in a study of shared clonotypes between healthy human individuals (dated by TCRdb to the early 2020s). In terms of the full investigation: A couple of women and three men aged 18 to 49 years were included in the cohort. For each donor, three plates each were used for CD4 naive and CD4 memory, two plates were used for CD8 naive, and one plate was used for CD8 memory. Blood TCR repertoires of a handful of healthy adults were deeply sequenced to estimate repertoire size and the extent of clonotype sharing between individuals. To increase sequencing depth and limit assay-specific biases, different laboratories used diverse techniques to prepare libraries and sequence TCR repertoires. Per donor, leukapheresis produced somewhere between about 0.9 and 9 billion PBMCs. On the study overall, not on this receptor specifically: The genetic and exposure-history diversity represented was limited by the small number of donors. Even with the large sequencing depth, rarefaction of the sorted-subset datasets indicated that sequencing was incomplete. Larger estimated clonotype richness was generally found for naive subsets than for memory subsets. Higher generation probabilities were observed for clonotypes shared by all four sorted-subset donors than for non-shared clonotypes. Pairwise subsampling led to the expectation that sequencing depth would affect the degree of clonotype sharing among donors. Approximately 5% of naive CD4, more than 3% of naive CD8, roughly 2.4% of memory CD4, and 0.35% to 0.4% of memory CD8 clonotypes were shared across a few donors. Sampling was limited to blood, and TCR repertoires in tissue likely differ from TCR repertoires in blood.

V and J lose 2 bases and 4 bases, and a span of 15 bases separates them. The CDR3 sequence holds 16 residues, the cysteine and phenylalanine included. The read is trimmed to its CDR3 DNA, 48 bases read in frame from base 1. According to the germline V gene, CDR1 reads MGHRA and CDR2 reads YSYEKL. Using the deep immunoSEQ assay, multiplex PCR amplified TCR CDR3 regions from genomic DNA. Extracted genomic DNA from each cell subset was distributed evenly across all wells of several immunoSEQ 96-well plates, and each plate was treated as a replicate. For sorted subsets, each replicate PCR was loaded with 200 to 250 ng genomic DNA, equivalent to some 27,000 T cell genomes. Purified libraries were measured with a Qubit 3.0 fluorometer, size-checked on a Bioanalyzer 2100, and measured again with the KAPA Library Quantification kit. A separate single-read 150-cycle Illumina NextSeq 550 flow cell was used to sequence each immunoSEQ 96-well plate. The authors processed their data as follows. Because the immunoSEQ output included only junctional sequences and no quality scores, the filtering could not be the same as the filtering used for full-length reads. To assign V/J genes and CDR3, sequences were annotated against IMGT germline references using PyIR, a Python wrapper for IgBLAST v1.9. Any read was removed if the V/J assignment was weak (E-value above 1e-6), the CDR3 was missing, or the read contained stop codons, out-of-frame junctions, or ambiguous translated residues. V3J clonotypes were defined as sequences sharing an identical inferred V gene, J gene, and CDR3 amino acid sequence. To compute the percentage overlap between repertoires, the number of shared unique clonotypes was divided by the size of the smaller repertoire. Richness of each repertoire was evaluated using RTK rarefaction, the Chao1 estimator, and Recon v2.1 estimates of unobserved clonotypes. For all TCRbeta clonotypes obtained by the gDNA method from several donors, generation probabilities were computed with OLGA. TCRdb re-hosts the immuneACCESS table, in-frame sequences only. Its copies lack some clones; in the studies checked, an unresolved V gene accounts for under half of them, and the cause for the rest is not known. That table supplies the V and J calls and clone size; D and trimming were determined from the DNA. The sample profile shows about 2,500,000 clones; more than 90% of them were found once. About 0.13% of the sample rests with the top ten.

The donors were healthy, HIV-negative adults who had no recently reported acute infections or vaccinations. Every donor was a Caucasian adult living in Nashville, Tennessee, USA. Magnetic negative selection was used to enrich CD4+ T cells, after which naive cells were positively selected on CD45RA and the negative fraction became the memory subset. After blood collection by leukapheresis, PBMCs were isolated using Ficoll-Histopaque density gradient centrifugation and then cryopreserved in the vapor phase of liquid nitrogen. Analytical flow cytometry was used to check the purity and quantity of each magnetically sorted T cell population. Genomic DNA was isolated from every sorted fraction and measured by UV absorbance on a Nanodrop 2000c. Points on this clone: Its binding antigen is unknown. No much larger clonotype is one base removed from it; base qualities were not supplied.

The sequence was collected from a man aged 18 to 29 in good health. Sequencing input: naive CD4+ T cells sorted from blood. The sample's cell subset or site label, in plain terms: CD45RA+ positively selected. This sequence uses TRBV4-1 and TRBJ1-3, with no D gene named confidently. The nucleotides read TGCGCCAGCAGCCAAACGGGTCGGGGTAAGGGAAACACCATATATTTT. This yields the protein CASSQTGRGKGNTIYF.